What follows is one T cell receptor beta chain and its context. This sample was taken from a study of cytomegalovirus exposure and HLA in healthy donors. Both 60 Vbeta primers and 13 Jbeta primers went into the PCR. Data came from immunoSEQ multiplex PCR; TCRdb stores just in-frame clones and leaves some out. This table lists some 150,000 clones. Germline CDR1 reads SGHTA; CDR2 reads FQGNSA. The CDR3 is 15 amino acids. The V gene end was trimmed by 1 base and the J gene end by 1 base; junction bases not matched to a gene: 2. Sequenced input: PBMCs. The source of this sequence is a young woman in good health and CMV-seronegative. This sequence joins TRBV7-2 and TRBJ2-5, with TRBD2 matching over 8 bases. The CDR3 loop reads CASSLGGRTQETQYF. The CDR3 nucleotides read TGTGCCAGCAGCTTAGGCGGGAGGACCCAAGAGACCCAGTACTTC.